This section outlines one T cell receptor (beta chain) sequence together with its context. The sample belongs to a study of PD-1 blockade in classical Hodgkin lymphoma. The time point was: newly diagnosed, previously untreated cHL patient sample. This CDR3 contains 14 residues. Per the germline V gene, CDR1 is SEHNR and CDR2 is FQNEAQ (reference sequence). Between the trimmed V and J ends, which lost 2 bases and 1 base, there was a span of 5 bases. Sequenced by immunoSEQ multiplex PCR; TCRdb stores in-frame clones only, minus some. Of about 47,000 clones detected, roughly 88% appear once; the ten largest clones hold over 4%.

The sample consisted of peripheral blood mononuclear cells (PBMCs). This chain links TRBV7-9 with TRBJ2-2; D not resolved. The sequence came from a human donor with classical Hodgkin lymphoma. The DNA of the CDR3 is TGTGCCAGCAGCTTACTGGGGAACACCGGGGAGCTGTTTTTT. Translated: CASSLLGNTGELFF.